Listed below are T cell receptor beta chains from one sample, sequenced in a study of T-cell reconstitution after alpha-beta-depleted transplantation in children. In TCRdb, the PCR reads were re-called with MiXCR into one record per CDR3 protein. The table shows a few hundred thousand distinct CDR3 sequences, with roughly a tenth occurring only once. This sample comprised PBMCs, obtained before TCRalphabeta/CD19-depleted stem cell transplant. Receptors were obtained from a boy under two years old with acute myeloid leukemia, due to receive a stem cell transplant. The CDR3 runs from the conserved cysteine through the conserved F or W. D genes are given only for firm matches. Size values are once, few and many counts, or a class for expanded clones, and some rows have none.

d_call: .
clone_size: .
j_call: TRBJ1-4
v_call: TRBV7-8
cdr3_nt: TGTGCCAGCAGCCCGGGGCCTCCCTCAACTAATGAAAAACTGTTTTTT
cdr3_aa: CASSPGPPSTNEKLFF

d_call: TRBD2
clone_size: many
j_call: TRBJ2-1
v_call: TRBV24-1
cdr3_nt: TGTGCCACCAGTGCTCTAGCGGGAGGGGGTGAGCAGTTCTTC
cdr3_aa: CATSALAGGGEQFF

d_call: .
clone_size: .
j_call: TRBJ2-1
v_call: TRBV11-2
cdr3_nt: TGTGCCAGCAGCTCAAGCTCCACTGAGCAGTTCTTC
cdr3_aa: CASSSSSTEQFF

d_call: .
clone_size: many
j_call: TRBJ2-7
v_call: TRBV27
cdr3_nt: TGTGCCAGCAGTTTAGCGGGGACAGAATCCTACGAGCAGTACTTC
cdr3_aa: CASSLAGTESYEQYF

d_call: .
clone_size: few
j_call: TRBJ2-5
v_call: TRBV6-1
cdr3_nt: TGTGCCAGCAGGACCCGGGACAACCAAGAGACCCAGTACTTC
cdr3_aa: CASRTRDNQETQYF

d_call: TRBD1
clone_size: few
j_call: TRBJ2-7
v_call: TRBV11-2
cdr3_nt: TGTGCCAGCAGCTTAGGGACAGGTGCCCTCTCCTACGAGCAGTACTTC
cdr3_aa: CASSLGTGALSYEQYF

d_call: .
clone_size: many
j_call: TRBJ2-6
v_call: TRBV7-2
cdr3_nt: TGTGCCAGCATCCTCTCGTCTGGGGCCAACGTCCTGACTTTC
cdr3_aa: CASILSSGANVLTF

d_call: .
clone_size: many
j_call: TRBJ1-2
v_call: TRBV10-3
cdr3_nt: TGTGCCATCAGTGAGTCGGGTGAAGCTAACTATGGCTACACCTTC
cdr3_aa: CAISESGEANYGYTF

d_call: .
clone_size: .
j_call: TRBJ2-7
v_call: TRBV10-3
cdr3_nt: TGTGCCATCAGTGCTGACAGGACAGTCTACGAGCAGTACTTC
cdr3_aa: CAISADRTVYEQYF

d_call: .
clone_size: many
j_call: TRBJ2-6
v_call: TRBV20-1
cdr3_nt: TGCAGTGCTAGAGGCCGCCCGTCTGGGGCCAACGTCCTGACTTTC
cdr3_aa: CSARGRPSGANVLTF

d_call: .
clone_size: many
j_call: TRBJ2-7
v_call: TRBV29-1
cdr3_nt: TGCAGCGTTGAAATCGGAAACGAGCAGTACTTC
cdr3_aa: CSVEIGNEQYF

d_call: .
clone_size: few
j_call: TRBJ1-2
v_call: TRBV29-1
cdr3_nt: TGCAGCGTCCCCACTCCCACGAGGGAACGCTATGGCTACACCTTC
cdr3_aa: CSVPTPTRERYGYTF

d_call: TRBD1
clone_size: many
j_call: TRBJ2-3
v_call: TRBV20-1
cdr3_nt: TGCAGTGCTCCTTACCTAACAGGGGGGGATACGCAGTATTTT
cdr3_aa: CSAPYLTGGDTQYF

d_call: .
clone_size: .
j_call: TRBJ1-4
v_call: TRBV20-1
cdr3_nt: TGCAGTGCAATTCGGGGGTCTGATGAAAAACTGTTTTTT
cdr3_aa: CSAIRGSDEKLFF

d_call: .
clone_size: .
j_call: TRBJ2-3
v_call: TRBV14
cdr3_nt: TGTGCCAGCAGCCAAGAATACTGGGCCCCCACAGATACGCAGTATTTT
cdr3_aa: CASSQEYWAPTDTQYF

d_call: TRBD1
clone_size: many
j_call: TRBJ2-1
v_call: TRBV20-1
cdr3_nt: TGCAGTGCCCCGGGACAGGGGATCAATGAGCAGTTCTTC
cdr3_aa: CSAPGQGINEQFF

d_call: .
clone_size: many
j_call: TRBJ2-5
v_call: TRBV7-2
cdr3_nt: TGTGCCAGCAGCTTAGCCAGAACCCAAGAGACCCAGTACTTC
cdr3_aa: CASSLARTQETQYF

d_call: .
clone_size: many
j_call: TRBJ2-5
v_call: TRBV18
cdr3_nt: TGTGCCAGCTCACCACCATTATTTGGGGAAAGGAACTTC
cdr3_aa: CASSPPLFGERNF

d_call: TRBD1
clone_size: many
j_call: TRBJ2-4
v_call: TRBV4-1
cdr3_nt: TGCGCCAGCAGCCCTGTTCCGGGACAGGAAAAAAACATTCAGTACTTC
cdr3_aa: CASSPVPGQEKNIQYF

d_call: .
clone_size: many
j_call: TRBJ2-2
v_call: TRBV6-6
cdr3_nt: TGTGCCAGCAGTTACGAAGGGGTCAGGGCGCACACCGGGGAGCTGTTTTTT
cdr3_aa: CASSYEGVRAHTGELFF

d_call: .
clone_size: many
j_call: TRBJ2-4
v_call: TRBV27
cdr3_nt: TGTGCCAGCAGTTTGAGGAGCGGGCTAGCCAAAAACATTCAGTACTTC
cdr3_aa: CASSLRSGLAKNIQYF

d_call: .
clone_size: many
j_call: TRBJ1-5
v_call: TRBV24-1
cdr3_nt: TGTGCCACCGGGACCCTAAATCAGCCCCAGCATTTT
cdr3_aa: CATGTLNQPQHF

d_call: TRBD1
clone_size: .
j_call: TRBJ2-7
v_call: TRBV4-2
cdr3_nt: TGTGCCAGCAGCCAGCACAGGGGCTACGAGCAGTACTTC
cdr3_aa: CASSQHRGYEQYF

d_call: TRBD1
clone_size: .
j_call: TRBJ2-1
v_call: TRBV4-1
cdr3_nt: TGCGCCAGCAGCCAAGTTCCCCTGCCCGCCGGGACAGGGGCCCTAGCGGGCCAGCTGAGTGAGCAGTTCTTC
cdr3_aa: CASSQVPLPAGTGALAGQLSEQFF

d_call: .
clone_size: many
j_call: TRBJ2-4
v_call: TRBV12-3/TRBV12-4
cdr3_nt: TGTGCCAGCAGTTTTATGGGGGGAATTCAGTACTTC
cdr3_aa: CASSFMGGIQYF

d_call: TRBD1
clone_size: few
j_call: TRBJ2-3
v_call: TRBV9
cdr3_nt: TGTGCCAGCAGCATACCTCGACAGGGCCTAAGCACAGATACGCAGTATTTT
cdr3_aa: CASSIPRQGLSTDTQYF

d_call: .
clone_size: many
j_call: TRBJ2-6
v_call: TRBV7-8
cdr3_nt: TGTGCCAGCAGCTTAGAAAGGGTTGGGGCCAACGTCCTGACTTTC
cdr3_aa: CASSLERVGANVLTF

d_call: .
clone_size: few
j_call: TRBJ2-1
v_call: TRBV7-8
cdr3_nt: TGTGCCAGCGGAACCGGGACTTCGCGGTTCTTC
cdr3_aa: CASGTGTSRFF